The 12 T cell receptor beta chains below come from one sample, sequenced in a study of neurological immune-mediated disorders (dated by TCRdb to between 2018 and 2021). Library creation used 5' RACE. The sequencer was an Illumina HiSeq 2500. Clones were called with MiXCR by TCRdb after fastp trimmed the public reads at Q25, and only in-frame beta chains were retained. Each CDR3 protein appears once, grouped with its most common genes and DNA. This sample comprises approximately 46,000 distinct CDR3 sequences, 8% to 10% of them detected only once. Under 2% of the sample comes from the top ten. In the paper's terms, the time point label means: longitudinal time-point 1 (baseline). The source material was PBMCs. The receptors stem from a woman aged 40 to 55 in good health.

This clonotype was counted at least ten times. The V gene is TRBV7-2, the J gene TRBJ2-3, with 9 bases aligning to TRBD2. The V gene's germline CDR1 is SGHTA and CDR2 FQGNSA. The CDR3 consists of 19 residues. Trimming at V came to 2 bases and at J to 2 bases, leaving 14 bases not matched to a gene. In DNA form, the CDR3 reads TGTGCCAGCAGCTTAATAGCCGGTGGCGGGGGGGGATTCACAGATACGCAGTATTTT. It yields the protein CASSLIAGGGGGFTDTQYF.

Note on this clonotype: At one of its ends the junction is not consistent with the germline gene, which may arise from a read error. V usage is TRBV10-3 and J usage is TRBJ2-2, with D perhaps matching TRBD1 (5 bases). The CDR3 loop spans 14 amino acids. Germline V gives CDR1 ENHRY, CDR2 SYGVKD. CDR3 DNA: TGTGACATCAGGGCAATGGGTTCGACCGGGGAGCTGTTTTTT. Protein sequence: CDIRAMGSTGELFF.

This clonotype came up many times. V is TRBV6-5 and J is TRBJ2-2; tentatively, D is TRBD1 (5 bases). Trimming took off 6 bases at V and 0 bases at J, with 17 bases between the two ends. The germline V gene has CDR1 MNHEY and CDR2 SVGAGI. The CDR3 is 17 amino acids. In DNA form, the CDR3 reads TGTGCCAGCAGGATGAGTCGGGCAGGGCCGAACACCGGGGAGCTGTTTTTT. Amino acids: CASRMSRAGPNTGELFF.

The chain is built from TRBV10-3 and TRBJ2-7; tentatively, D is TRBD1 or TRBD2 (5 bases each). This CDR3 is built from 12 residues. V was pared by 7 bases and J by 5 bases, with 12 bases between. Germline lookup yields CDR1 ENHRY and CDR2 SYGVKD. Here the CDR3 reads CAINSLGDEQYF. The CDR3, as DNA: TGTGCCATCAATAGTCTGGGGGACGAGCAGTACTTC.

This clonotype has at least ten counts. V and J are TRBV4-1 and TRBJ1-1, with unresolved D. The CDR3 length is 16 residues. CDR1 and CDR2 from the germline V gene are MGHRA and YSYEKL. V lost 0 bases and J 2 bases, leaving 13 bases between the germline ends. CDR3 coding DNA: TGCGCCAGCAGCCAAGATAGGACCGGACTCAACACTGAAGCTTTCTTT. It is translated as CASSQDRTGLNTEAFF.

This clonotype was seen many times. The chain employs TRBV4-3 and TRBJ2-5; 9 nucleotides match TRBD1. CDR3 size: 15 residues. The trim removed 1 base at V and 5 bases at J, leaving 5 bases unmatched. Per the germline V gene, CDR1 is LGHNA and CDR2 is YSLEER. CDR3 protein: CASSQGDRDTETQYF. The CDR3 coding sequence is TGCGCCAGCAGCCAAGGGGACAGGGATACGGAGACCCAGTACTTC.

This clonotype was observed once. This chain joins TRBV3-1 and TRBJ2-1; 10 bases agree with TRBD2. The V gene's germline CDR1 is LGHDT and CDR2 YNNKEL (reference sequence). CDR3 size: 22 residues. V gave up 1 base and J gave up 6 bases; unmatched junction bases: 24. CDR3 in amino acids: CASSQGWEGLATLGGNRNEQFF. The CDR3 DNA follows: TGTGCCAGCAGCCAAGGGTGGGAGGGACTAGCGACCTTAGGAGGTAATCGCAATGAGCAGTTCTTC.

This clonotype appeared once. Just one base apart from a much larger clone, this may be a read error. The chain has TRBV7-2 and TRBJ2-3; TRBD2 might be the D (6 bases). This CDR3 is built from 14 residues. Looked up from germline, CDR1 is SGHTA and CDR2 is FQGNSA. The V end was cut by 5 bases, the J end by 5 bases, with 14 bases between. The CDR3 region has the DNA TGTGCCAGCAGCCACGGGGGTGCCGGAGATACGCAGTATTTT. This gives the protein CASSHGGAGDTQYF.

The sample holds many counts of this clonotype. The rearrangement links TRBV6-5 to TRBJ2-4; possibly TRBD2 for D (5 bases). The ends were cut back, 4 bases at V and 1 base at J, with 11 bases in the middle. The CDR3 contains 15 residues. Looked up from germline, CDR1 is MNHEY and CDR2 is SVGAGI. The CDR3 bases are TGTGCCAGCAGTTCCCGGACTGTCGCCAAAAACATTCAGTACTTC. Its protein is CASSSRTVAKNIQYF.

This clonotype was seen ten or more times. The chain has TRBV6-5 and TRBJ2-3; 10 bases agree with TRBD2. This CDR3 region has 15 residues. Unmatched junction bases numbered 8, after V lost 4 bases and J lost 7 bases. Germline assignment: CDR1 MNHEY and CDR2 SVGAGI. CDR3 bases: TGTGCCAGCAGTTCTAGCGGGGGTGATCGGAATACGCAGTATTTT. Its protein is CASSSSGGDRNTQYF.

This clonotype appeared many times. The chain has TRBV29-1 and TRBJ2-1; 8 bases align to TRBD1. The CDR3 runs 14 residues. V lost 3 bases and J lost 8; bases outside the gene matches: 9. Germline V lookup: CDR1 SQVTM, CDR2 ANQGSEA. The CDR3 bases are TGCAGCGTTGAGGGACAGGAAGGTACGGATGAGCAGTTCTTC. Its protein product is CSVEGQEGTDEQFF.

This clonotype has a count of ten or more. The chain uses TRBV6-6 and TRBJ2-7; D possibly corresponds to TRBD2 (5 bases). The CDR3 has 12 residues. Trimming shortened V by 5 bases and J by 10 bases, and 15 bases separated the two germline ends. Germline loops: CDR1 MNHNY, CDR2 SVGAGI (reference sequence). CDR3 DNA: TGTGCCAGCAGTGCAGGACTTTCTCCCCAGTACTTC. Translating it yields CASSAGLSPQYF.